This T cell receptor (beta chain) stems from a study of blood T cell repertoires in COVID-19. As for the study in general: The cDNA or gDNA used as material had been derived from T cells, B-cell-depleted T cells, or PBMCs.

Per the study methods: Quantification of nucleated cells was approximated via reference gene primer amplification. The table came from immunoSEQ multiplex PCR; TCRdb's copy has only in-frame clones and leaves some out. The DNA was the basis for D and trimming; V, J and clone size are from that table. The table includes 160,000 or so clones, more than 80% detected once. CDR1 is SGHVS, CDR2 FQNEAQ, per germline. CDR3 size: 14 residues. Trimming removed 2 bases at V and 7 bases at J, with 11 bases between. The origin of this receptor is a man aged 60-69 years with acute or convalescent COVID-19. Material for sequencing was peripheral blood. This chain links TRBV7-8 with TRBJ1-4; D not certain. CDR3 in DNA: TGTGCCAGCAGCTTACCGGCGCGAGGTGAAAAACTGTTTTTT. Its translation: CASSLPARGEKLFF.